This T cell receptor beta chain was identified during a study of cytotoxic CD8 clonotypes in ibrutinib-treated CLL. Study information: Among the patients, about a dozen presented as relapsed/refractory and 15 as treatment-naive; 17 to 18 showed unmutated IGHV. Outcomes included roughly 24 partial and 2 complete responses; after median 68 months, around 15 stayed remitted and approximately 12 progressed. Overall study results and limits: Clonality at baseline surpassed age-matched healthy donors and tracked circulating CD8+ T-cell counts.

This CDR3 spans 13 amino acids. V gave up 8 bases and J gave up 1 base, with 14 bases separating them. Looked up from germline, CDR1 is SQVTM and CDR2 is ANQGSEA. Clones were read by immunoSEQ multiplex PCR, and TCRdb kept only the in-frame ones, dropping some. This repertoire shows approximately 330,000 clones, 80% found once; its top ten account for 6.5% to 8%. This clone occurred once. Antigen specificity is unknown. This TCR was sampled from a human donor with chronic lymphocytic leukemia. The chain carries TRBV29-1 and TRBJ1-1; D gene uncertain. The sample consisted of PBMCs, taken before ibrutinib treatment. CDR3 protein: CSFKHDQNTEAFF. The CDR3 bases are TGCAGCTTCAAACATGACCAGAACACTGAAGCTTTCTTT.